This is a list of T cell receptor beta chains from one sample in a study of blood T cell repertoires in COVID-19. Sequenced by immunoSEQ multiplex PCR; TCRdb stores in-frame clones only, minus some. This table has approximately 290,000 clones, approximately 85% appearing once. Sequences were obtained from PBMCs or T cells enriched from blood (not recorded which). Every receptor here comes from a woman in her 30s who had recovered from COVID-19. The conserved cysteine and the conserved F or W are not part of the CDR3 here.

CDR3 protein	V gene	J gene
ASSLTGPGGTEAF	TRBV5-1	TRBJ1-1
ARSWDSPPGELF	TRBV5-3	TRBJ2-2
ASSRSVNYGYT	TRBV12-3/TRBV12-4	TRBJ1-2
ASSTWTGANTEAF	TRBV27	TRBJ1-1
ASSYSATGGYT	TRBV6-5	TRBJ1-2
ASSDSNGQGKL	TRBV6-4	TRBJ2-1
ASSQGTGQAYNEQF	TRBV3-1/TRBV3-2	TRBJ2-1
ASRDQDNYGYT	TRBV27	TRBJ1-2
ASSLTDSVNEKLF	TRBV28	TRBJ1-4
ASSLTVDRAAF	TRBV7-9	TRBJ1-1
ASRLSNSGAQGEQY	TRBV7-2	TRBJ2-7
ASSSDRILYGYT	TRBV7-9	TRBJ1-2
ASSRGGLAVPGTLEQY	TRBV27	TRBJ2-7
ASSPSGGTSAYEQY	TRBV5-4	TRBJ2-7
ASSGDRPNQPQH	TRBV10-1	TRBJ1-5
AWGQDGYT	TRBV30	TRBJ1-2
ASRGGGINEQF	TRBV5-4	TRBJ2-1
ASSPQWGRRNEKLF	TRBV28	TRBJ1-4
AWCGTGNSPLH	TRBV30	TRBJ1-6
AISAGGATGELF	TRBV10-3	TRBJ2-2
ASSDDRASLWNTEAF	TRBV28	TRBJ1-1
AISEGTGSGNTIY	TRBV10-3	TRBJ1-3
ASSVEQGGPDTQY	TRBV9	TRBJ2-3
ASRVTGASSGNTIY	TRBV28	TRBJ1-3
ASSQQDLMGKLF	TRBV19	TRBJ1-4
ASRGGPGTDTQY	TRBV6-5	TRBJ2-3
ASSLYQAPTNYGYT	TRBV28	TRBJ1-2
ASREAGGSYNEQF	TRBV5-1	TRBJ2-1
ASSLAPGTGTGYT	TRBV7-9	TRBJ1-2
ASSYSTGSQPQH	TRBV6-5	TRBJ1-5
SGHGGATDTQY	TRBV29-1	TRBJ2-3
ASSTGLAGTQTQY	TRBV19	TRBJ2-5
ASSSEHRGGEQY	TRBV19	TRBJ2-7
ASSYGGQPGETQY	TRBV5-1	TRBJ2-5
ASSLASFRGADSPLH	TRBV5-1	TRBJ1-6
ASSLFGSGDSGNTIY	TRBV7-9	TRBJ1-3
ASSQLGQGEQF	TRBV14	TRBJ2-1
ASSLGTGHQPQH	TRBV7-9	TRBJ1-5
SVRTGGYEQY	TRBV29-1	TRBJ2-7
ASSSIEAF	TRBV7-9	TRBJ1-1
ASSLEQGALLS	TRBV5-1	TRBJ1-2
SATLRGNYGYT	TRBV29-1	TRBJ1-2
ASSDSSGSGANVLT	TRBV6-4	TRBJ2-6
ASSLGLAGLNEQF	TRBV27	TRBJ2-1
AISETGLGSSYNEQF	TRBV10-3	TRBJ2-1
ASSLSSGQSYEQY	TRBV28	TRBJ2-7
ASSPESNQPQH	TRBV3-1/TRBV3-2	TRBJ1-5
ASSQYSGGSYEQY	TRBV3-1/TRBV3-2	TRBJ2-7
ASMFLPGGSIDEQF	TRBV27	TRBJ2-1
ASSRRQNGLNTEAF	TRBV3-1/TRBV3-2	TRBJ1-1
ASSLRAAGTYEQY	TRBV5-1	TRBJ2-7
ASSLREPSYEQY	TRBV27	TRBJ2-7
ASSLGRFTYEQY	TRBV11-2	TRBJ2-7
ASSQERSGTGIFSGANVLT	TRBV3-1/TRBV3-2	TRBJ2-6
ASSLGQYTGELF	TRBV5-1	TRBJ2-2